This T cell receptor (beta chain) originates from a study of T-cell memory formation after mild COVID-19. Study-wide points: CD4+ contracting clones lay mainly in CM and EM, CD8+ ones in EMRA.

The CDR3 runs 14 residues. J was trimmed by 6 bases and V by 1 base; bases with no gene match: 5. This clonotype was seen more than once but under ten times. The target antigen is unknown. 5'RACE, which relied on constant-segment primers, yielded TCR alpha and TCR beta cDNA libraries carrying sample barcodes and UMIs. A single record per CDR3 protein comes from TCRdb applying MiXCR to the 5' RACE reads. In the table there are 550,000 to 700,000 distinct CDR3 sequences, roughly 17% of which are singletons. This receptor was identified in an adult woman who had mild COVID-19 (a few samples of this study predate the infection). Cell type and time point are not known. Material for sequencing was PBMCs or a T cell subset sorted from them (not recorded which). V is TRBV12-3 or TRBV12-4 and J is TRBJ2-7; TRBD1 agrees at 8 bases. The CDR3 DNA reads as TGTGCCAGCAGTTTAGATTCCACAGGGGGCGAGCAGTACTTC. This encodes CASSLDSTGGEQYF.